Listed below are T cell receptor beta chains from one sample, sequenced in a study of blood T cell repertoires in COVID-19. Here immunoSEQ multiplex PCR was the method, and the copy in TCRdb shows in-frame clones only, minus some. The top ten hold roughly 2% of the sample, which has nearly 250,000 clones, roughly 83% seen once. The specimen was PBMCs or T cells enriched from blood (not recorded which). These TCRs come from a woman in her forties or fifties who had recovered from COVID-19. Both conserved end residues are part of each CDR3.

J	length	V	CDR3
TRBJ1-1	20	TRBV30	CAWSEALLLLAPRGDTEAFF
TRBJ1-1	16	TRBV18	CASSANPGQGYLEAFF
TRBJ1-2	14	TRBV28	CASRLSGGNYGYTF
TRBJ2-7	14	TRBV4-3	CASSTGQGSYEQYF
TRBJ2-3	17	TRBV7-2	CASSLAVASGETDTQYF
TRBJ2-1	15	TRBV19	CASSIIGGEYNEQFF
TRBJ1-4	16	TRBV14	CASSPIDRVGAEKLFF
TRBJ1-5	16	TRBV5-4	CASSLGGNGVGQPQHF
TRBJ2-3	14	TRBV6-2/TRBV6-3	CASSLGGTTDTQYF
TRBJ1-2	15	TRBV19	CASTPTGEYSYGYTF
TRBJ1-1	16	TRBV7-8	CASSFSYRQGTTEAFF
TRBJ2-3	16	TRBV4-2	CASSQDSAGGVDTQYF
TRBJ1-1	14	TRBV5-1	CASSGGGSNAEAFF
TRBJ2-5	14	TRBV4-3	CASSQVLYQETQYF
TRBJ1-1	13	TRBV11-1	CASSDHRGTEAFF
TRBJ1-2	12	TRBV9	CASSVARGGYTF
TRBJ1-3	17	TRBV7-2	CASSLAGARGSGNTIYF
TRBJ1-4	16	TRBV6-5	CASSYDGPRVKEKLFF
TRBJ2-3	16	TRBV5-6	CASSLYGGTNTDTQYF
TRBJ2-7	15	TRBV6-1	CASSEGLAGTYEQYF
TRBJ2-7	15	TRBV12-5	CASGSTGIRGREQYF